The T cell receptor beta chain under discussion was sequenced for a study of control samples from healthy donors and cancer patients. Data came from immunoSEQ multiplex PCR; TCRdb stores just in-frame clones and leaves some out. The sample carries more than 140,000 clones, roughly 94% recorded once. Sequenced input: blood. This TCR came from a middle-aged man in good health.

Written as DNA, the CDR3 is TGTGCCAGCAGCCGTCGACAGGCTAACAATCAGCCCCAGCATTTT. It yields the protein CASSRRQANNQPQHF. The gene calls are TRBV6-2 or TRBV6-3 and TRBJ1-5, with D tentatively TRBD1 (6 bases). The germline CDR1 and CDR2 sequences are MNHEY and SVGEGT. The CDR3 runs 15 residues. V shed 6 bases and J shed 3 bases, with 15 bases lying between them.